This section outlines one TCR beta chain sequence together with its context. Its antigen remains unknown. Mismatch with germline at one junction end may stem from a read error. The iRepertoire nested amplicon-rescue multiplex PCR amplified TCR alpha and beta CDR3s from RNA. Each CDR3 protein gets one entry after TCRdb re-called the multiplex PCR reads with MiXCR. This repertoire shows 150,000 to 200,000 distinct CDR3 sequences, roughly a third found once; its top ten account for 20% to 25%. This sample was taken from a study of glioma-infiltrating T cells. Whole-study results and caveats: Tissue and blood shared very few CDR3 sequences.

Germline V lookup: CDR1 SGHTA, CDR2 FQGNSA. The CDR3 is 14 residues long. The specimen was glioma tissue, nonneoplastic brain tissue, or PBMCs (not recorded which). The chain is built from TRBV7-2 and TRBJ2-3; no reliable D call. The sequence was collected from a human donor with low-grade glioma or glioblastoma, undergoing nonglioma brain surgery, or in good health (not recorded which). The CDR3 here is CASSPQPNTDAQYF. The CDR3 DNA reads TGTGCCAGCAGCCCCCAGCCGAACACAGATGCGCAGTATTTT.